The 10 T cell receptor beta chains below were found in one sample sequenced in a study of cytomegalovirus exposure and HLA in healthy donors (dated by TCRdb to 2016 to 2017). Libraries were made using the immunoSEQ multiplex PCR assay. For the multiplex PCR, a mixture combining 60 forward primers for TCR Vbeta segments and 13 reverse primers for TCR Jbeta segments was used. TCRdb retrieved this table from immuneACCESS and kept in-frame rearrangements only. Not all clones are present; in checked studies, unresolved V genes account for under half, and no reason is known for the remainder. Across this sample there are about 100,000 clones, with about 85% seen only once. 2% to 2.5% of the sample rests with the top ten. Sequencing was performed on PBMCs. The receptors derive from a man aged 25-45 years in good health and CMV-seronegative.

This chain connects TRBV6-4 to TRBJ1-3; D unclear. Germline CDR1 MRHNA, CDR2 SNTAGT. V was cut by 4 bases and J by 3 bases, with 28 bases left in between. The CDR3 is 20 residues long. For the CDR3, the DNA is TGTGCCAGCAGTGGACCTCCTCAGGAGGCCTCGGCGGTTCATGGAAACACCATATATTTT. The encoded protein is CASSGPPQEASAVHGNTIYF.

This chain connects TRBV7-6 to TRBJ2-7; D uncertain. The CDR3 runs to 12 residues. Germline V lookup: CDR1 SGHVS, CDR2 FNYEAQ. V gave up 5 bases and J gave up 1 base, with 6 bases separating them. CDR3 bases: TGTGCCAGCAGCCCCGGTTCCTACGAGCAGTACTTC. This translates into CASSPGSYEQYF.

This chain connects TRBV9 to TRBJ2-7; 7 bases fit TRBD1. In germline, CDR1 is SGDLS, CDR2 YYNGEE. There are 15 residues in the CDR3. The junction had 8 bases not matched to a gene; V was cut back by 0 bases and J by 5 bases. The CDR3 loop reads CASSVGDSGSHEQYF. The CDR3 nucleotides read TGTGCCAGCAGCGTAGGGGACAGCGGATCCCACGAGCAGTACTTC.

CDR3 in DNA: TGTGCCAGCAGCCCCCGGAGTAATAACTATGGCTACACCTTC. Its protein is CASSPRSNNYGYTF. The chain couples TRBV11-1 to TRBJ1-2; D not resolved. This CDR3 comprises 14 residues. Trimming cost V 5 bases and J 1 base, with 11 bases left between them. Germline CDR1 reads SGHAT; CDR2 reads FQDESV (reference sequence).

The chain employs TRBV11-3 and TRBJ1-6; 7 bases align to TRBD1. CDR1 and CDR2 (germline): SGHNT, YENEEA. The CDR3 is 14 amino acids. Trimming took 5 bases from V and 7 from J; bases not matched to a gene: 5. The CDR3 DNA is TGTGCCAGCAGCCAGGGGGGCTCCAATTCACCCCTCCACTTT. Translation: CASSQGGSNSPLHF.

The genes are TRBV5-6 and TRBJ2-7; 11 bases line up with TRBD1. V lost 4 bases, J lost 6 bases, and 3 bases stayed unmatched. Looked up from germline, CDR1 is SGHDT and CDR2 is YYEEEE. CDR3 length: 13 residues. The CDR3 loop is CASSTGTGGEQYF. As DNA, the CDR3 is TGTGCCAGCAGCACCGGGACAGGGGGCGAGCAGTACTTC.

The rearrangement joins TRBV6-5 to TRBJ1-2; D gene unclear. Germline assignment: CDR1 MNHEY and CDR2 SVGAGI. Trimming cost V 5 bases and J 4 bases, with 14 bases left between them. CDR3 length: 14 amino acids. CDR3 DNA sequence: TGTGCCAGCAGTCCGAGGACGGGAAGCTATGGCTACACCTTC. Encoded protein: CASSPRTGSYGYTF.

V gene TRBV5-1 combines with J gene TRBJ2-5, with a tentative D call TRBD2 (5 bases). The V gene lost 2 bases and the J gene lost 9 bases, with 14 bases spanning the gap. The CDR3 consists of 13 residues. The germline V gene encodes CDR1 SGHRS and CDR2 YFSETQ. The CDR3 protein is CASSFLDLDAQYF. CDR3 nucleotide sequence: TGCGCCAGCAGCTTTTTGGACTTGGACGCCCAGTACTTC.

This chain connects TRBV7-9 to TRBJ1-6, with TRBD1 as a possible D gene (5 bases). The CDR3 totals 14 residues. V lost 1 base to trimming and J lost 6 bases, with 7 bases between them. Looked up from germline, CDR1 is SEHNR and CDR2 is FQNEAQ (reference sequence). The CDR3 DNA follows: TGTGCCAGCAGCTTAGGACAGTTTAATTCACCCCTCCACTTT. It encodes CASSLGQFNSPLHF.

Only one count was recorded for this clone. V gene TRBV4-2 combines with J gene TRBJ1-6; 10 nucleotides align to TRBD1. The ends lost 0 bases at V and 7 bases at J; junction bases unmatched: 12. In germline, CDR1 is LGHNA, CDR2 YNFKEQ. The CDR3 has 19 amino acids. CDR3 sequence (DNA): TGTGCCAGCAGCCAAGATCTAATGGGACAGGGGTTCATCAATTCACCCCTCCACTTT. It is translated as CASSQDLMGQGFINSPLHF.